These T cell receptor beta chains were read from a single sample in a study of cytomegalovirus exposure and HLA in healthy donors. TCRdb's table, derived via immunoSEQ multiplex PCR, lists solely in-frame clones and lacks some. Seen here are nearly 110,000 clones, less than 80% observed once, and the top ten hold roughly 8%. The sequenced sample was PBMCs. Receptors were obtained from a man aged 30-40 years in good health and CMV-seronegative. CDR3s include the opening cysteine and the closing phenylalanine or tryptophan. D genes are given only for firm matches. Size is stated for part of the rows, as once, few or many counts, or as a class when the clone is expanded.

j_call	d_call	v_call	clone_size	cdr3_aa	cdr3_nt
TRBJ2-2	TRBD1	TRBV9	once	CASSERQGPNTGELFF	TGTGCCAGCAGCGAGAGACAGGGCCCGAACACCGGGGAGCTGTTTTTT
TRBJ2-3	TRBD2	TRBV4-1	.	CASSQAPGTTIPDTQYF	TGCGCCAGCAGCCAAGCCCCCGGGACTACTATCCCAGATACGCAGTATTTT
TRBJ2-7	TRBD2	TRBV9	.	CASGPTSGVLGEQYF	TGTGCCAGCGGCCCGACTAGCGGCGTCCTTGGCGAGCAGTACTTC
TRBJ2-6	TRBD1	TRBV4-1	.	CASRGQVAGANVLTF	TGCGCCAGCAGAGGACAGGTCGCTGGGGCCAACGTCCTGACTTTC
TRBJ2-1	.	TRBV6-6	.	CASSLGAINEQFF	TGTGCCAGCAGTCTGGGGGCGATCAATGAGCAGTTCTTC
TRBJ1-2	TRBD1	TRBV7-9	.	CSSIAGTGGLYGYTF	TGTTCCAGCATCGCCGGGACAGGGGGCTTGTATGGCTACACCTTC
TRBJ2-7	.	TRBV7-6	.	CASSQGLTSYEQYF	TGTGCCAGCAGCCAAGGACTCACAAGCTACGAGCAGTACTTC
TRBJ1-1	TRBD1	TRBV7-3	.	CASSLNGGQGKAFF	TGTGCCAGCAGCTTAAACGGTGGACAGGGGAAAGCTTTCTTT
TRBJ2-1	.	TRBV5-1	.	CASSLALLSSYNEQFF	TGCGCCAGCAGCTTGGCCCTTCTGAGCTCCTACAATGAGCAGTTCTTC
TRBJ2-7	TRBD2	TRBV9	.	CASSETSGLQGEQYF	TGTGCCAGCAGCGAGACTAGCGGGCTGCAGGGCGAGCAGTACTTC
TRBJ1-2	TRBD1	TRBV2	.	CASSRRGLDYGYTF	TGTGCCAGCAGCCGAAGGGGGCTGGACTATGGCTACACCTTC
TRBJ2-3	TRBD2	TRBV6-4	once	CASSKLAGSTDTQYF	TGTGCCAGCAGCAAACTAGCGGGGAGCACAGATACGCAGTATTTT
TRBJ1-6	.	TRBV5-1	.	CASSFGQTDSPLHF	TGCGCCAGCAGCTTCGGACAGACTGATTCACCCCTCCACTTT
TRBJ1-1	.	TRBV11-2	few	CASSLEPGTEAFF	TGTGCCAGCAGCTTAGAGCCGGGAACTGAAGCTTTCTTT
TRBJ2-7	TRBD1	TRBV6-6	.	CASSLDREYEQYF	TGTGCCAGCAGCCTGGACAGGGAGTACGAGCAGTACTTC
TRBJ1-2	TRBD1	TRBV28	once	CASSVGGQGAQTDGYTF	TGTGCCAGCAGTGTAGGGGGACAGGGGGCGCAAACCGATGGCTACACCTTC
TRBJ2-1	.	TRBV19	few	CASTLGPYNEQFF	TGTGCCAGTACTCTAGGTCCCTACAATGAGCAGTTCTTC
TRBJ2-7	.	TRBV5-1	few	CASSPQVGGGAYEQYF	TGCGCCAGCAGCCCCCAAGTGGGAGGGGGTGCCTACGAGCAGTACTTC
TRBJ1-1	TRBD1	TRBV10-2	.	CASTGQEGTEAFF	TGCGCCAGCACGGGACAGGAGGGCACTGAAGCTTTCTTT
TRBJ2-1	TRBD2	TRBV12-5	.	CASGLWASGRASNEQFF	TGTGCTAGTGGTTTGTGGGCTAGCGGGAGGGCCAGCAATGAGCAGTTCTTC
TRBJ1-6	TRBD1	TRBV9	.	CASSVARDSSPLHF	TGTGCCAGCAGCGTAGCCAGGGACAGTTCACCCCTCCACTTT
TRBJ1-2	TRBD1	TRBV5-1	.	CASSLEGQGRGYTF	TGCGCCAGCAGCTTGGAGGGACAGGGGCGAGGCTACACCTTC
TRBJ2-3	TRBD2	TRBV11-3	.	CASSSGLAGYTDTQYF	TGTGCCAGCAGCTCCGGACTAGCGGGGTACACAGATACGCAGTATTTT
TRBJ2-7	TRBD1	TRBV10-3	few	CATQPARTGGLYEQYF	TGTGCCACCCAACCCGCCAGGACAGGGGGCCTGTACGAGCAGTACTTC
TRBJ2-3	.	TRBV19	.	CASSISNPDTQYF	TGTGCCAGTAGTATTTCTAATCCAGATACGCAGTATTTT
TRBJ2-5	.	TRBV13	.	CASGLGGMTQYF	TGTGCCAGCGGGCTGGGCGGGATGACCCAGTACTTC
TRBJ2-3	.	TRBV7-3	.	CASSLRLAAGTDTQYF	TGTGCCAGCAGCTTACGCTTGGCGGCTGGCACAGATACGCAGTATTTT
TRBJ2-7	TRBD1	TRBV6-5	.	CASGDRGLYEQYF	TGTGCCAGCGGGGACAGGGGGCTCTACGAGCAGTACTTC
TRBJ2-3	TRBD1	TRBV19	.	CASSIKGTGVSTHTQYF	TGTGCCAGTAGTATTAAGGGGACAGGGGTGTCAACTCATACGCAGTATTTT
TRBJ2-1	.	TRBV6-5	.	CASSYYGGVEQFF	TGTGCCAGCAGTTACTACGGCGGGGTAGAGCAGTTCTTC
TRBJ1-5	.	TRBV9	.	CASSVGQMWGDQPQHF	TGTGCCAGCAGCGTTGGCCAGATGTGGGGGGATCAGCCCCAGCATTTT
TRBJ2-3	.	TRBV11-3	.	CASSSVATDTQYF	TGTGCCAGCAGCTCGGTAGCGACAGATACGCAGTATTTT